These 20 T cell receptor beta chains share one sample of origin, sequenced in a study of cytotoxic CD8 clonotypes in ibrutinib-treated CLL. Here immunoSEQ multiplex PCR was the method, and the copy in TCRdb shows in-frame clones only, minus some. Among 150,000 or so clones listed, roughly three quarters were seen once. Specimen: PBMCs, collected after 12 months of ibrutinib treatment. The receptors shown here come from a human donor with chronic lymphocytic leukemia.

V is TRBV9 and J is TRBJ2-5; 10 nucleotides match TRBD1. The CDR3 covers 16 residues. Germline assignment: CDR1 SGDLS and CDR2 YYNGEE. V lost 3 bases, J lost 4 bases, and 9 bases stayed unmatched. CDR3: CASSAGTGDGLETQYF. The CDR3 DNA reads as TGTGCCAGCAGCGCGGGGACAGGGGACGGTTTAGAGACCCAGTACTTC.

The chain recombines TRBV7-9 with TRBJ2-2; the match to TRBD1 covers 9 bases. The CDR3 has 15 residues. The germline V gene has CDR1 SEHNR and CDR2 FQNEAQ (reference sequence). The junction had 9 bases not matched to a gene; V was cut back by 7 bases and J by 6 bases. The CDR3 loop reads CASNFRDRDSGELFF. CDR3 nucleotides: TGTGCCAGCAACTTCCGGGACAGGGATTCCGGGGAGCTGTTTTTT.

The chain links TRBV5-4 to TRBJ2-1; the D gene is possibly TRBD2 (7 bases). CDR1 is SGHNT, CDR2 YYREEE, per germline (reference sequence). V dropped 0 bases and J dropped 3 bases, with 19 bases sitting between them. This CDR3 region has 18 residues. The CDR3 region is CASSLGGPSGQNYNEQFF. Written as DNA, the CDR3 is TGTGCCAGCAGCTTGGGGGGGCCTAGCGGACAAAACTACAATGAGCAGTTCTTC.

V and J are TRBV18 and TRBJ1-1; D ambiguous. Trimming removed 6 bases from V and 1 base from J, with 21 bases in between. Germline V gene data show CDR1 as KGHSH and CDR2 as LQKENI. This CDR3 has 17 residues. The CDR3 reads CASSLGWNRGENTEAFF. CDR3 DNA sequence: TGTGCCAGCTCCCTGGGTTGGAACCGAGGAGAGAACACTGAAGCTTTCTTT.

The chain carries TRBV9 and TRBJ2-3; 9 nucleotides line up with TRBD1. The germline CDR1 and CDR2 sequences are SGDLS and YYNGEE. Trimming cost V 4 bases and J 4 bases; bases outside gene matches: 4. The CDR3 runs to 14 residues. The CDR3 loop reads CASSPRQGADTQYF. The CDR3 DNA reads TGTGCCAGCAGCCCTAGACAGGGGGCAGATACGCAGTATTTT.

CDR3 DNA: TGTGCCGGATCTAGCGGGAGTGGCTGGTGGCCCAAAAACATTCAGTACTTC. Translation gives CAGSSGSGWWPKNIQYF. The J gene is TRBJ2-4, the V gene TRBV21-1; the table's D call, TRBD2, has no DNA check behind it. TRBV21-1 is tagged as a pseudogene. This CDR3 has 17 residues.

This sequence joins TRBV7-2 and TRBJ2-1, with D uncertain. The CDR3 totals 12 residues. CDR1 and CDR2 (germline): SGHTA, FQGNSA. V was shortened by 2 bases and J by 9 bases, with 8 bases between the two germline ends. Written as DNA, the CDR3 is TGTGCCAGCAGCTTAAGCCCTGGTGAGCAGTTCTTC. Protein product: CASSLSPGEQFF. Full variable domain (outside the CDR3, taken from reference TRBV7-2 and TRBJ2-1): GAGVSQSPSNKVTEKGKDVELRCDPISGHTALYWYRQSLGQGLEFLIYFQGNSAPDKSGLPSDRFSAERTGGSVSTLTIQRTQQEDSAVYLCASSLSPGEQFFGPGTRLTVL.

This rearrangement joins TRBV18 to TRBJ2-7, with 8 bases aligning to TRBD1. This CDR3 contains 15 residues. V gave up 2 bases and J gave up 6 bases; unmatched junction bases: 9. Germline V gives CDR1 KGHSH, CDR2 LQKENI. CDR3 sequence: CASSPTGQVAFEQYF. The CDR3, as DNA: TGTGCCAGCTCACCAACGGGACAGGTGGCCTTCGAGCAGTACTTC.

V gene TRBV7-9 combines with J gene TRBJ1-2, with 8 bases aligning to TRBD1. The V and J ends lost 5 bases and 5 bases, in that order; junction bases with no gene match: 13. Germline loops: CDR1 SEHNR, CDR2 FQNEAQ (reference sequence). The CDR3 extends over 16 amino acids. The CDR3 loop reads CASSGNRGSWEYGYTF. CDR3 sequence (DNA): TGTGCCAGCAGCGGGAACAGGGGGAGTTGGGAATATGGCTACACCTTC.

The sample holds one count of this clone. This chain's CDR3 is CASSQLGRYEQYF. DNA of the CDR3: TGCGCCAGCAGCCAGTTAGGACGCTACGAGCAGTACTTC. This chain connects TRBV5-1 to TRBJ2-7, with unresolved D. V lost 4 bases and J 3 bases, leaving 11 bases between the germline ends. CDR1 is SGHRS and CDR2 is YFSETQ in the germline V gene. The length of the CDR3 is 13 residues.

There are a few counts of this clone. The chain combines TRBV6-5 with TRBJ2-7; 12 bases agree with TRBD1. Germline loops: CDR1 MNHEY, CDR2 SVGAGI. Trimming took 8 bases from V and 12 from J; bases not matched to a gene: 8. The CDR3 loop spans 12 amino acids. The CDR3 sequence is CASGGTGGIMYF. The CDR3 DNA reads as TGTGCCAGCGGTGGGACAGGGGGCATTATGTACTTC.

The chain uses TRBV25-1 and TRBJ2-5; D is unclear. The V gene lost 1 base and the J gene lost 5 bases, with 17 bases spanning the gap. The CDR3 spans 16 residues. The germline gives CDR1 MGHDK, CDR2 SYGVNS. The DNA for the CDR3 is TGTGCCAGCAGTGAATTGCTGGGTCTGGGGTGGGAGACCCAGTACTTC. Translating it yields CASSELLGLGWETQYF.

The chain has TRBV27 and TRBJ2-1; D perhaps matches TRBD1 (5 bases). This CDR3 comprises 12 residues. The V end lost 6 bases, the J end lost 8 bases, and 11 bases lay between the germline ends. Germline V lookup: CDR1 MNHEY, CDR2 SMNVEV (reference sequence). CDR3 DNA sequence: TGTGCCAGCAGATCAGGGTTTCATGAGCAGTTCTTC. It is translated as CASRSGFHEQFF.

The CDR3 nucleotides are TGTGCCAGCAGCTGGCAGGGGGGGGGCCAAGAGACCCAGTACTTC. Translated, it gives CASSWQGGGQETQYF. The J gene is TRBJ2-5, the V gene TRBV7-2; D is perhaps TRBD1 or TRBD2 (7 bases each). Trimming pared 4 bases from V and 1 base from J, leaving 13 bases between. Germline-derived CDR1 and CDR2 are SGHTA and FQGNSA. There are 15 residues in the CDR3.

This clone was seen more than once but under ten times. The chain combines TRBV6-1 with TRBJ1-5; D not resolved. Trimming stripped 7 bases from V and 3 bases from J, with 10 bases between. The CDR3 has 13 residues. Germline lookup yields CDR1 MNHNS and CDR2 SASEGT. The CDR3 spells CASNLHDNQPQHF. CDR3 DNA sequence: TGTGCCAGCAACTTACACGACAATCAGCCCCAGCATTTT.

J is TRBJ2-1 and V is TRBV19; 8 nucleotides align to TRBD2. CDR3 length equals 15 residues. Trimming at V came to 8 bases and at J to 1 base, leaving 7 bases not matched to a gene. In germline, CDR1 is LNHDA, CDR2 SQIVND (reference sequence). The chain's CDR3 is CASADSGNSYNEQFF. The CDR3 DNA is TGTGCCAGTGCTGATAGCGGGAATTCCTACAATGAGCAGTTCTTC. Supplemented by reference TRBV19 and TRBJ2-1, the full variable domain reads DGGITQSPKYLFRKEGQNVTLSCEQNLNHDAMYWYRQDPGQGLRLIYYSQIVNDFQKGDIAEGYSVSREKKESFPLTVTSAQKNPTAFYLCASADSGNSYNEQFFGPGTRLTVL.

This clone was detected a few times. The CDR3 nucleotides are TGTGCCAGCGAGTCAGGGGGAGATGAAAAACTGTTTTTT. Translation: CASESGGDEKLFF. The chain has TRBV2 and TRBJ1-4; TRBD1 matches at 7 bases. V shed 8 bases and J 6 bases; nucleotides not matched to a gene: 6. CDR1 and CDR2 from the germline V gene are SNHLY and FYNNEI. This CDR3 is built from 13 residues.

The genes are TRBV5-1 and TRBJ1-4, with D unresolved. The CDR3 spans 15 residues. Trimming shortened V by 5 bases and J by 0 bases, and 11 bases separated the two germline ends. Per the germline V gene, CDR1 is SGHRS and CDR2 is YFSETQ. In DNA form, the CDR3 reads TGCGCCAGCAGAAGAGCGACATCAACTAATGAAAAACTGTTTTTT. Protein: CASRRATSTNEKLFF.

The genes are TRBV27 and TRBJ2-7; 7 bases are shared with TRBD1. The CDR3 sequence is 15 residues long. Germline V gene lookup returns CDR1 MNHEY and CDR2 SMNVEV (reference sequence). V lost 2 bases, J lost 4 bases, and 8 bases stayed unmatched. CDR3 DNA sequence: TGTGCCAGCAGTTTAACCGGACAGGAGTTATACGAGCAGTACTTC. It translates to CASSLTGQELYEQYF.

The rearrangement links TRBV7-8 to TRBJ1-3; maybe TRBD1 (5 bases). V lost 3 bases, J lost 0 bases, and 9 bases lay in between. The CDR3 has 15 residues. The germline gives CDR1 SGHVS, CDR2 FQNEAQ. The CDR3 is CASSFSGFSGNTIYF. DNA of the CDR3: TGTGCCAGCAGCTTTTCAGGGTTCTCTGGAAACACCATATATTTT.